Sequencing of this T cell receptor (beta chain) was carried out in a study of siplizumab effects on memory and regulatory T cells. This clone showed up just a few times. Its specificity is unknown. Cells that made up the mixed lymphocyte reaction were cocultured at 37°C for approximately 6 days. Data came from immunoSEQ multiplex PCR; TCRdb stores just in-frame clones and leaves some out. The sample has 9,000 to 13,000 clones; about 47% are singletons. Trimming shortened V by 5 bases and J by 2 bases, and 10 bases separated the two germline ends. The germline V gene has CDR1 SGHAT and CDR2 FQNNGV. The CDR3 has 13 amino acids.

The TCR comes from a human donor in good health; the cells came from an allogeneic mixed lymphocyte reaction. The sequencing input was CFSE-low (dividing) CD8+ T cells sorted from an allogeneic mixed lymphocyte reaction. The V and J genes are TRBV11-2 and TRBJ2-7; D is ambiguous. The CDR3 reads CASSLGTAYEQYF. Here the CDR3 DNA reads TGTGCCAGCAGCCTCGGAACAGCCTACGAGCAGTACTTC.